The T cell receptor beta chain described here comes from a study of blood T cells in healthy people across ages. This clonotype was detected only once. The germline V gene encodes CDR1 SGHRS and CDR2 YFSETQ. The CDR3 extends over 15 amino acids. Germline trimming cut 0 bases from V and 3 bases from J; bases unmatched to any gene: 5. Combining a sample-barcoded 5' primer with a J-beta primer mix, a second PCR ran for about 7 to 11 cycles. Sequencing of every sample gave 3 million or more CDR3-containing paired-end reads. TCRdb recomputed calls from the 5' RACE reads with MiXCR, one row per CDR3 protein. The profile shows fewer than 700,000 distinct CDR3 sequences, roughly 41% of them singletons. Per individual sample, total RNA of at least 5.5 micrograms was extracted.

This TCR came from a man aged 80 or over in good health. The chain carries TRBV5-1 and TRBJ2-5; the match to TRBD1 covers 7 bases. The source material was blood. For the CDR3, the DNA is TGCGCCAGCAGCTTGGCCGGGACAGATAAAGAGACCCAGTACTTC. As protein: CASSLAGTDKETQYF.